The 22 T cell receptor beta chains listed next were all sequenced from one sample in a study of CD8 T cells in ankylosing spondylitis. A single record per CDR3 protein comes from TCRdb applying MiXCR to the 5' RACE reads. This table has approximately 540,000 distinct CDR3 sequences, 12% appearing once. These receptors' targets are unknown. General study points: Characteristic, it appeared, of ankylosing spondylitis blood was a TCR beta motif of about eight highly homologous variants.

Sequences were obtained from blood, either unsorted or a sorted T cell fraction (not recorded which). The receptors were gathered from a male donor with ankylosing spondylitis.

The chain has TRBV7-9 and TRBJ2-6; D is unresolved. This CDR3 has 15 residues. V was trimmed by 1 base and J by 0 bases, leaving 4 bases between them. The germline V gene has CDR1 SEHNR and CDR2 FQNEAQ (reference sequence). The CDR3 region has the DNA TGTGCCAGCAGCTTAGTGGTCTCTGGGGCCAACGTCCTGACTTTC. It specifies CASSLVVSGANVLTF.

This clonotype appeared a few times. V usage is TRBV30 and J usage is TRBJ2-3; tentative D call: TRBD2 (5 bases). V lost 0 bases and J lost 2, with 9 bases in between. Germline-derived CDR1 and CDR2 are GTSNPN and SVGIG (reference sequence). The CDR3 extends over 14 amino acids. The CDR3 loop is CAWSVKGATDTQYF. In DNA, the CDR3 is TGTGCCTGGAGTGTCAAGGGAGCCACAGATACGCAGTATTTT. The whole variable domain, remainder taken from reference TRBV30 and TRBJ2-3, is SQTIHQWPATLVQPVGSPLSLECTVEGTSNPNLYWYRQAAGRGLQLLFYSVGIGQISSEVPQNLSASRPQDRQFILSSKKLLLSDSGFYLCAWSVKGATDTQYFGPGTRLTVL.

CDR3 DNA sequence: TGTGCCAGCTCACCATGGGACAGGAGCTATGGCTCCTACAATGAGCAGTTCTTC. It encodes CASSPWDRSYGSYNEQFF. V usage is TRBV18 and J usage is TRBJ2-1; 8 bases match TRBD1. The CDR3 totals 18 residues. Germline V gives CDR1 KGHSH, CDR2 LQKENI. V shed 2 bases and J 0 bases; nucleotides not matched to a gene: 9.

This clonotype has only one observation. The gene calls are TRBV5-6 and TRBJ1-5; D possibly corresponds to TRBD1 (6 bases). This CDR3 is 15 amino acids long. Between the trimmed V and J ends, which lost 5 bases and 4 bases, there was a span of 16 bases. Germline V gene lookup returns CDR1 SGHDT and CDR2 YYEEEE. CDR3 in amino acids: CASRHYRDGNQPQHF. CDR3 sequence (DNA): TGTGCCAGCAGACACTACAGGGACGGTAATCAGCCCCAGCATTTT.

This clonotype was found a few times. The chain joins TRBV12-5 to TRBJ2-5, with a possible D match to TRBD1 (6 bases). This CDR3 is built from 13 residues. Germline V gives CDR1 LGHNT, CDR2 FRNRAP. Trimming removed 7 bases at V and 0 bases at J, with 9 bases between. The CDR3 DNA follows: TGTGCTAGTGAAGACAGGTACCAAGAGACCCAGTACTTC. Its translation: CASEDRYQETQYF.

The chain's CDR3 is CSAEGTSGEQYF. DNA for the CDR3: TGCAGTGCAGAAGGGACGAGCGGCGAGCAGTACTTC. The chain has TRBV20-1 and TRBJ2-7; D could derive from TRBD1 or TRBD2 (5 bases each). This CDR3 is built from 12 residues. V was trimmed by 6 bases and J by 6 bases, leaving 15 bases between them. Germline assignment: CDR1 DFQATT and CDR2 SNEGSKA (reference sequence).

The V gene is TRBV4-2, the J gene TRBJ2-1, with D unclear. V was cut by 0 bases and J by 2 bases, with 11 bases left in between. This CDR3 has 16 residues. Germline V gives CDR1 LGHNA, CDR2 YNFKEQ. CDR3 loop: CASSQDQRPTYNEQFF. The DNA of the CDR3 is TGTGCCAGCAGCCAAGATCAGAGACCGACCTACAATGAGCAGTTCTTC.

This chain joins TRBV5-5 and TRBJ1-1, with D maybe TRBD1 (6 bases). The CDR3 totals 13 residues. Germline V gene lookup returns CDR1 SGHKS and CDR2 YYEKEE (reference sequence). Deletions cut 3 bases from V and 7 bases from J, with 13 bases between. CDR3 sequence: CASSSQGWGEAFF. CDR3 nucleotides: TGTGCCAGCAGCTCTCAGGGGTGGGGTGAAGCTTTCTTT.

As concerns this clonotype: Possible read error: a much larger clone is one base away. The V gene is TRBV20-1, the J gene TRBJ1-2; tentatively, D is TRBD1 (6 bases). Germline V gene lookup returns CDR1 DFQATT and CDR2 SNEGSKA (reference sequence). The CDR3 loop spans 13 amino acids. CDR3 amino acids: CSAGGRVGYGYAF. The CDR3 DNA is TGCAGTGCCGGGGGCAGGGTCGGCTATGGCTACGCCTTC.

The V and J genes are TRBV20-1 and TRBJ2-2; tentative D call: TRBD1 (5 bases). Per germline, CDR1 DFQATT and CDR2 SNEGSKA (reference sequence). With 6 bases removed from V and 5 bases from J, the gap between germline ends came to 16 bases. The CDR3 has 14 amino acids. CDR3 loop: CSAKDGSGTGELFF. CDR3 in DNA: TGCAGTGCCAAGGACGGTTCAGGGACCGGGGAGCTGTTTTTT.

The V and J genes are TRBV5-1 and TRBJ2-7, with 8 nucleotides matching TRBD1. V shed 5 bases and J 4 bases; nucleotides not matched to a gene: 5. Germline V gene lookup returns CDR1 SGHRS and CDR2 YFSETQ. The CDR3 loop spans 13 amino acids. CDR3 in amino acids: CASSFDRGYEQYV. The CDR3, as DNA: TGCGCCAGCAGTTTCGACAGGGGATACGAGCAGTACGTC.

This clonotype has just a few counts. The chain joins TRBV7-8 to TRBJ2-7; tentatively, D is TRBD1 or TRBD2 (5 bases each). Trimming left V 3 bases short and J 6 bases short, with 12 bases between. The CDR3 runs to 13 residues. The germline V gene encodes CDR1 SGHVS and CDR2 FQNEAQ. The CDR3 protein is CASSFRRDGEQYV. The CDR3 DNA reads as TGTGCCAGCAGCTTCCGCCGGGACGGCGAGCAGTACGTC.

This clonotype was counted ten times or more. This chain uses TRBV18 with TRBJ1-5; no firm D call. The CDR3 consists of 14 residues. V lost 6 bases and J 7 bases, leaving 16 bases between the germline ends. CDR1 is KGHSH, CDR2 LQKENI, per germline. The CDR3, as DNA: TGTGCCAGCTCCGGTCCAGGAACTCAACAGCCCCAGCATTTT. Translating it yields CASSGPGTQQPQHF. Complete variable domain (other parts from reference TRBV18 and TRBJ1-5): NAGVMQNPRHLVRRRGQEARLRCSPMKGHSHVYWYRQLPEEGLKFMVYLQKENIIDESGMPKERFSAEFPKEGPSILRIQQVVRGDSAAYFCASSGPGTQQPQHFGDGTRLSIL.

This chain joins TRBV6-5 and TRBJ2-1; no firm D call. The CDR3 runs to 14 residues. Per the germline V gene, CDR1 is MNHEY and CDR2 is SVGAGI. The V gene lost 0 bases and the J gene lost 10 bases, with 13 bases spanning the gap. CDR3 DNA sequence: TGTGCCAGCAGTTACTCCCGACCTTTGGGGGAGCAGTTCTTC. Translating gives CASSYSRPLGEQFF.

This clonotype was detected only a few times. The J gene is TRBJ2-7, the V gene TRBV15; 10 bases map to TRBD1. The V segment lost 4 bases and the J segment 3 bases; nucleotides outside the gene matches: 9. This CDR3 has 16 residues. The germline V gene has CDR1 LNHNV and CDR2 YYDKDF (reference sequence). The CDR3 is CATSKSRDRGFYEQYV. Written as DNA, the CDR3 is TGTGCCACCAGCAAGTCCCGGGACAGGGGTTTCTACGAGCAGTACGTC.

This clonotype turned up a few times. The CDR3: CASSLGHTGANVLTF. CDR3 DNA: TGTGCCAGCAGCTTGGGACATACGGGGGCCAACGTCCTGACTTTC. The chain employs TRBV3-1 and TRBJ2-6; perhaps TRBD1 as D (6 bases). Germline CDR1 reads LGHDT; CDR2 reads YNNKEL (reference sequence). The length of the CDR3 is 15 residues. With 5 bases removed from V and 4 bases from J, the gap between germline ends came to 12 bases. Filled out from reference TRBV3-1 and TRBJ2-6, the complete variable domain reads DTAVSQTPKYLVTQMGNDKSIKCEQNLGHDTMYWYKQDSKKFLKIMFSYNNKELIINETVPNRFSPKSPDKAHLNLHINSLELGDSAVYFCASSLGHTGANVLTFGAGSRLTVL.

This clonotype turned up a few times. The chain has TRBV11-1 and TRBJ2-3, with 7 bases fitting TRBD1. V lost 5 bases to trimming and J lost 6 bases; unmatched junction nucleotides: 11. Germline V gives CDR1 SGHAT, CDR2 FQDESV (reference sequence). The CDR3 runs to 15 residues. CDR3 nucleotides: TGTGCCAGCAGCATCTGGACAGGACACGGCGATACGCAGTATTTT. This encodes CASSIWTGHGDTQYF.

This clonotype showed up just a few times. The chain couples TRBV7-9 to TRBJ2-2; 8 positions agree with TRBD2. V lost 5 bases and J lost 5; bases outside the gene matches: 13. Germline CDR1 reads SEHNR; CDR2 reads FQNEAQ (reference sequence). The CDR3 covers 17 residues. The CDR3 loop is CASSQGGRAGVTGELFF. The CDR3 region has the DNA TGTGCCAGCAGCCAAGGGGGTCGAGCGGGAGTAACCGGGGAGCTGTTTTTT.

This clonotype was detected ten times or more. The V gene is TRBV12-3 or TRBV12-4, the J gene TRBJ1-4; D might be TRBD1 (6 bases). V lost 5 bases to trimming and J lost 2 bases, with 9 bases between them. This CDR3 contains 14 residues. This CDR3 reads CASSQGLTNEKLFF. CDR3 in DNA: TGTGCCAGCAGTCAGGGGCTTACTAATGAAAAACTGTTTTTT.

This chain uses TRBV7-9 with TRBJ2-6, with D possibly TRBD1 on 6 matching bases. The V end lost 5 bases, the J end lost 0 bases, and 11 bases lay between the germline ends. Germline CDR1 and CDR2: SEHNR and FQNEAQ (reference sequence). The CDR3 is 16 amino acids. The CDR3 loop is CASSTGHSSGANVLTF. The CDR3 DNA sequence: TGTGCCAGCAGCACGGGACACAGCTCTGGGGCCAACGTCCTGACTTTC.

The chain couples TRBV25-1 to TRBJ1-2, with D perhaps matching TRBD1 (5 bases). The V gene lost 1 base and the J gene lost 13 bases, with 10 bases spanning the gap. Germline values: CDR1 MGHDK, CDR2 SYGVNS. There are 11 residues in the CDR3. CDR3 bases: TGTGCCAGCAGTGAATTGACAGTCCTCACCTTC. Its translation: CASSELTVLTF.

In this sample, this clonotype turned up a few times. The CDR3 protein is CSARDRDTFPNQPQHF. CDR3 nucleotides: TGCAGTGCTAGAGACCGGGACACCTTCCCGAATCAGCCCCAGCATTTT. The rearrangement links TRBV20-1 to TRBJ1-5; D may be TRBD1 (6 bases). V was pared by 0 bases and J by 4 bases, with 16 bases between. This CDR3 comprises 16 residues. Germline CDR1 and CDR2: DFQATT and SNEGSKA (reference sequence).